This is a list of T cell receptor beta chains from one sample in a study of CD8 T cells in Susac syndrome. MiXCR was run by TCRdb on the immunoSEQ multiplex PCR reads, yielding one entry per CDR3 protein. Of approximately 180,000 distinct CDR3 sequences detected, approximately 96% appear once; the ten largest clones hold around 0.09%. Material: CD4+ T cells from PBMCs. The receptors originated from a human donor with multiple sclerosis. The CDR3 runs from the conserved cysteine through the conserved F or W. D genes are given only for firm matches. Clone size appears in some rows only: once, few, many, or a class for an expanded clone.

j_gene: TRBJ2-5; v_gene: TRBV7-9; d_gene: TRBD2; abundance: .; CDR3nt: TGTGCCAGCAGCTTACTAGCGGGGGGCCAAGAGACCCAGTACTTC; CDR3aa: CASSLLAGGQETQYF
j_gene: TRBJ2-6; v_gene: TRBV5-1; d_gene: .; abundance: .; CDR3nt: TGCGCCAGCAGCTTGGCCGCATCTGGGGCCAACGTCCTGACTTTC; CDR3aa: CASSLAASGANVLTF
j_gene: TRBJ1-6; v_gene: TRBV20-1; d_gene: .; abundance: once; CDR3nt: TGCAGTGCGGGAGGGATTAATTCACCCCTCCACTTT; CDR3aa: CSAGGINSPLHF
j_gene: TRBJ1-2; v_gene: TRBV5-1; d_gene: .; abundance: .; CDR3nt: TGCGCCAGCAGCTTGATGGCAGGGAGAGACTATGGCTACACCTTC; CDR3aa: CASSLMAGRDYGYTF
j_gene: TRBJ2-1; v_gene: TRBV5-1; d_gene: .; abundance: .; CDR3nt: TGCGCCAGCAGCTTGGTGGGGTCGGGAAACAATGAGCAGTTCTTC; CDR3aa: CASSLVGSGNNEQFF
j_gene: TRBJ1-6; v_gene: TRBV20-1; d_gene: .; abundance: .; CDR3nt: TGCAGTGCTCGGACAGTCTATAATTCACCCCTCCACTTT; CDR3aa: CSARTVYNSPLHF
j_gene: TRBJ1-1; v_gene: TRBV30; d_gene: .; abundance: .; CDR3nt: TGTGCCTGGAGTCCGGGAGTGGCTAACACTGAAGCTTTCTTT; CDR3aa: CAWSPGVANTEAFF
j_gene: TRBJ1-2; v_gene: TRBV2; d_gene: .; abundance: .; CDR3nt: TGTGCCAGCATTACCACCCACAGGGAAAGGGCGACCATCTATGGCTACACCTTC; CDR3aa: CASITTHRERATIYGYTF
j_gene: TRBJ2-3; v_gene: TRBV21-1; d_gene: .; abundance: once; CDR3nt: TGTGCCAGCAGCAAGACTAGCGGGGGTAGCACAGATACGCAGTATTTT; CDR3aa: CASSKTSGGSTDTQYF
j_gene: TRBJ2-3; v_gene: TRBV29-1; d_gene: TRBD2; abundance: .; CDR3nt: TGCAGCGTCCCGTCAGGACTAGCGGGGACAGATACGCAGTATTTT; CDR3aa: CSVPSGLAGTDTQYF
j_gene: TRBJ2-7; v_gene: TRBV20-1; d_gene: TRBD2; abundance: .; CDR3nt: TGCAGTGCTCCCCCGGCTAGCGGATCCTACGAGCAGTACTTC; CDR3aa: CSAPPASGSYEQYF
j_gene: TRBJ1-1; v_gene: TRBV4-3; d_gene: .; abundance: once; CDR3nt: TGCGCCAGCAGCCAAGATTCCGACCTCTGGGCGAACACTGAAGCTTTCTTT; CDR3aa: CASSQDSDLWANTEAFF
j_gene: TRBJ2-7; v_gene: TRBV30; d_gene: .; abundance: .; CDR3nt: TGTGCCTGGAGTAAGGGGACTTCCTACGAGCAGTACTTC; CDR3aa: CAWSKGTSYEQYF
j_gene: TRBJ1-1; v_gene: TRBV29-1; d_gene: .; abundance: .; CDR3nt: TGCAGCGTTGCAGTCCAGGGATCCTCCCGGACTGAAGCTTTCTTT; CDR3aa: CSVAVQGSSRTEAFF
j_gene: TRBJ1-6; v_gene: TRBV9; d_gene: TRBD1; abundance: .; CDR3nt: TGTGCCAGCAGCTTAGGTACCGGGACAGGGTATTCACCCCTCCACTTT; CDR3aa: CASSLGTGTGYSPLHF
j_gene: TRBJ2-5; v_gene: TRBV30; d_gene: .; abundance: once; CDR3nt: TGTGCCTGGAGTGTAATGGTTCAAGAGACCCAGTACTTC; CDR3aa: CAWSVMVQETQYF
j_gene: TRBJ2-3; v_gene: TRBV20-1; d_gene: .; abundance: .; CDR3nt: TGCAGTGCTAGAGAGGTCGTGTTAGGGGTCCCGGGAGATACGCAGTATTTT; CDR3aa: CSAREVVLGVPGDTQYF
j_gene: TRBJ1-2; v_gene: TRBV29-1; d_gene: .; abundance: once; CDR3nt: TGCAGCGTCCAAAGGATCGGCTACACCTTC; CDR3aa: CSVQRIGYTF
j_gene: TRBJ1-5; v_gene: TRBV18; d_gene: TRBD1; abundance: few; CDR3nt: TGTGCCAGCTCTGGGGACAGGGGCAATCAGCCCCAGCATTTT; CDR3aa: CASSGDRGNQPQHF
j_gene: TRBJ2-7; v_gene: TRBV2; d_gene: .; abundance: .; CDR3nt: TGTGCCAGCACTTGGAGGGACGAGCAGTACTTC; CDR3aa: CASTWRDEQYF
j_gene: TRBJ2-5; v_gene: TRBV29-1; d_gene: TRBD1; abundance: few; CDR3nt: TGCAGCGTCGGGCAGGGGGCGGGAGAGACCCAGTACTTC; CDR3aa: CSVGQGAGETQYF
j_gene: TRBJ2-7; v_gene: TRBV6-1; d_gene: .; abundance: once; CDR3nt: TGTGCCAGCGGCAGGGTGGGGGTACGGTCCTACGAGCAGTACTTC; CDR3aa: CASGRVGVRSYEQYF
j_gene: TRBJ1-6; v_gene: TRBV5-4; d_gene: TRBD1; abundance: .; CDR3nt: TGTGCCAGCAGCTTGTCGGGACAGAGGATATCACCCCTCCACTTT; CDR3aa: CASSLSGQRISPLHF
j_gene: TRBJ2-1; v_gene: TRBV30; d_gene: .; abundance: .; CDR3nt: TGTGCCTGGAGGGGAGCGGGCGGAGGGTGGCAGTTCTTC; CDR3aa: CAWRGAGGGWQFF
j_gene: TRBJ1-5; v_gene: TRBV18; d_gene: .; abundance: once; CDR3nt: TGTGCCAGCTCACCGCAGACACCAGGAGGCAATCAGCCCCAGCATTTT; CDR3aa: CASSPQTPGGNQPQHF
j_gene: TRBJ2-7; v_gene: TRBV7-9; d_gene: TRBD1; abundance: .; CDR3nt: TGTGCCACCCGTGAGACAGGGGACCTTGGCGAGCAGTACTTC; CDR3aa: CATRETGDLGEQYF
j_gene: TRBJ2-3; v_gene: TRBV12-3/TRBV12-4; d_gene: .; abundance: once; CDR3nt: TGTGCCAGCAATACCAACGGGGCAGATACGCAGTATTTT; CDR3aa: CASNTNGADTQYF
j_gene: TRBJ1-1; v_gene: TRBV18; d_gene: .; abundance: .; CDR3nt: TGTGCCAGCTCACCACAAGACAGCCGCGAAGCTTTCTTT; CDR3aa: CASSPQDSREAFF
j_gene: TRBJ2-7; v_gene: TRBV12-3/TRBV12-4; d_gene: .; abundance: .; CDR3nt: TGTGCCAGCAGTTACAGGGTAAAGGGGTACGAGCAGTACTTC; CDR3aa: CASSYRVKGYEQYF
j_gene: TRBJ2-3; v_gene: TRBV7-9; d_gene: TRBD1; abundance: .; CDR3nt: TGTGCCAGCACTTCAGGACAGGGGAGGACAGATACGCAGTATTTT; CDR3aa: CASTSGQGRTDTQYF
j_gene: TRBJ1-6; v_gene: TRBV7-9; d_gene: .; abundance: .; CDR3nt: TGTGCCAGCAGCTTAGTTGCCAATAGTTCACCCCTCCACTTT; CDR3aa: CASSLVANSSPLHF
j_gene: TRBJ2-3; v_gene: TRBV24-1; d_gene: TRBD2; abundance: .; CDR3nt: TGTGCCACCAGCCCGGGGGGATACGAGGCAGATACGCAGTATTTT; CDR3aa: CATSPGGYEADTQYF
j_gene: TRBJ1-2; v_gene: TRBV7-3; d_gene: TRBD1; abundance: .; CDR3nt: TGTGTCAGCAGCTTGGGACAGGAGAACTATGGCTACACCTTC; CDR3aa: CVSSLGQENYGYTF
j_gene: TRBJ2-1; v_gene: TRBV7-2; d_gene: .; abundance: .; CDR3nt: TGTGCCAGCAGCTCCATTCGGGAGCAGTTCTTC; CDR3aa: CASSSIREQFF
j_gene: TRBJ1-5; v_gene: TRBV18; d_gene: .; abundance: few; CDR3nt: TGTGCCAGCTCACCGGGGAATCAGCCCCAGCATTTT; CDR3aa: CASSPGNQPQHF
j_gene: TRBJ1-1; v_gene: TRBV2; d_gene: .; abundance: once; CDR3nt: TGTGCCAGCAGCTACCTTGAGGAACAAGCTTTCTTT; CDR3aa: CASSYLEEQAFF
j_gene: TRBJ2-7; v_gene: TRBV2; d_gene: TRBD1; abundance: .; CDR3nt: TGTGCCAGCAGTGGGGACAGCCGGAGCTCCTACGAGCAGTACTTC; CDR3aa: CASSGDSRSSYEQYF
j_gene: TRBJ1-1; v_gene: TRBV2; d_gene: .; abundance: few; CDR3nt: TGTGCCAGCAGTGAAGATGGGAACACTGAAGCTTTCTTT; CDR3aa: CASSEDGNTEAFF
j_gene: TRBJ1-6; v_gene: TRBV27; d_gene: TRBD1; abundance: .; CDR3nt: TGTGCCAGCAGTCTAGGGAGGACAGGGAACCGTAATTCACCCCTCCACTTT; CDR3aa: CASSLGRTGNRNSPLHF
j_gene: TRBJ2-5; v_gene: TRBV15; d_gene: .; abundance: .; CDR3nt: TGTGCCACCAGCACATTAGCGGACCAAGAGACCCAGTACTTC; CDR3aa: CATSTLADQETQYF
j_gene: TRBJ2-7; v_gene: TRBV12-3/TRBV12-4; d_gene: .; abundance: once; CDR3nt: TGTGCCAGCAGTTTTCTGGGGGTGCAGTACTTC; CDR3aa: CASSFLGVQYF
j_gene: TRBJ2-1; v_gene: TRBV9; d_gene: .; abundance: .; CDR3nt: TGTGCCAGCAGCCCGAGCTGGGCAGGGAGGAATGAGCAGTTCTTC; CDR3aa: CASSPSWAGRNEQFF
j_gene: TRBJ1-2; v_gene: TRBV27; d_gene: TRBD1; abundance: .; CDR3nt: TGTGCCAGCAGTTTGAGGGGGCGCAGCTATGGCTACACCTTC; CDR3aa: CASSLRGRSYGYTF
j_gene: TRBJ1-1; v_gene: TRBV7-9; d_gene: .; abundance: .; CDR3nt: TGTGCCAGCAGCCCAGGGTACACTGAAGCTTTCTTT; CDR3aa: CASSPGYTEAFF
j_gene: TRBJ1-5; v_gene: TRBV6-5; d_gene: .; abundance: .; CDR3nt: TGTGCCAGCAGTACCGACGTAAGTCAGCCCCAGCATTTT; CDR3aa: CASSTDVSQPQHF
j_gene: TRBJ1-6; v_gene: TRBV2; d_gene: .; abundance: .; CDR3nt: TGTGCCAGCAGTGAAGCCGGCAGGGGAAGGGATAATTCACCCCTCCACTTT; CDR3aa: CASSEAGRGRDNSPLHF
j_gene: TRBJ2-1; v_gene: TRBV9; d_gene: .; abundance: .; CDR3nt: TGTGCCAGCAGCGTCGGAAAGGACCAGAAGCAGTTCTTC; CDR3aa: CASSVGKDQKQFF
j_gene: TRBJ1-1; v_gene: TRBV18; d_gene: .; abundance: .; CDR3nt: TGTGCCAGCTCCTGGACACGTTCCCCTGAAGCTTTCTTT; CDR3aa: CASSWTRSPEAFF
j_gene: TRBJ2-3; v_gene: TRBV30; d_gene: TRBD2; abundance: .; CDR3nt: TGTGCCTGGAGTCCGGGACTACACACAGATACGCAGTATTTT; CDR3aa: CAWSPGLHTDTQYF
j_gene: TRBJ2-5; v_gene: TRBV7-9; d_gene: TRBD1; abundance: once; CDR3nt: TGTGCCAGCAGCTTAGCAGTATCTTGGGACAGGAAAGAGACCCAGTACTTC; CDR3aa: CASSLAVSWDRKETQYF
j_gene: TRBJ2-4; v_gene: TRBV5-4; d_gene: .; abundance: .; CDR3nt: TGTGCCAGCAGCCCCGAGGGGGGACTAGCCAAAAACATTCAGTACTTC; CDR3aa: CASSPEGGLAKNIQYF
j_gene: TRBJ1-2; v_gene: TRBV27; d_gene: .; abundance: .; CDR3nt: TGTGCCAGCAGCCCCTCCCGAACAGTCTATGGCTACACCTTC; CDR3aa: CASSPSRTVYGYTF
j_gene: TRBJ2-7; v_gene: TRBV11-3; d_gene: .; abundance: few; CDR3nt: TGTGCCAGCAGCTCGGGCTTGTACGAGCAGTACTTC; CDR3aa: CASSSGLYEQYF